Reported below is one TCR beta chain. The antigen remains unidentified. The J segment lost 4 bases and the V segment lost 3 bases, leaving 8 bases of the junction unmatched. The CDR3 consists of 16 residues. Germline V gene sequence: CDR1 SGHNT, CDR2 YENEEA. This record belongs to a study of T-cell reconstitution after alpha-beta-depleted transplantation in children. Study findings and constraints: Surviving recipient T cells and thymic progenitors produced the high day-60 TCRbeta diversity seen in some patients. Reportedly, alpha-beta T cells present about two months post-transplant originated from several hundred expanded clones of graft origin. The authors attributed T-cell counts and diversity one year after transplant mostly to newly produced T cells.

Molecular barcoding with unique molecular identifiers was used for the TCRbeta library. In TCRdb, the PCR reads were re-called with MiXCR into one record per CDR3 protein. The sample lists some 80,000 distinct CDR3 sequences, roughly 18% occurring once. The receptor comes from a male patient aged 2-15 years who had a stem cell transplant for acute lymphoblastic leukemia, so the T cells may come from the graft donor. The sequencing used PBMCs, mostly from graft donor cells, collected 360 days after TCRalphabeta/CD19-depleted stem cell transplant. The chain recombines TRBV11-3 with TRBJ2-1; TRBD2 aligns across 8 bases. The CDR3 nucleotides are TGTGCCAGCAGCTTTATCCTAGCGGGTGTTTACAATGAGCAGTTCTTC. It specifies CASSFILAGVYNEQFF.